This section outlines one TCR beta chain sequence together with its context. Antigen specificity is unknown. The repertoire was sequenced with immunoSEQ multiplex PCR; TCRdb's copy has only in-frame clones and lacks some. The profile shows roughly 70,000 clones, roughly 80% of them singletons. This sample stems from a study of T cell responses to AZD1222 COVID-19 vaccine. Background on the study: Samples with a second dose at about 4 or about 12 weeks were pooled together. Study conclusions and caveats: Among those given AZD1222, only five or six were seropositive at baseline. Nearly half of spike-specific TCRs reportedly target unmutated variant regions. Spike-specific TCRs gained breadth and depth after people received two AZD1222 doses.

The germline CDR1 and CDR2 sequences are MDHEN and SYDVKM. V shed 2 bases and J shed 3 bases, with 14 bases lying between them. The CDR3 consists of 16 residues. The input for sequencing was peripheral blood, taken on day 0 of AZD1222 vaccination. This TCR was sampled from an adult in good health. V and J are TRBV28 and TRBJ1-5, with D hard to call. DNA of the CDR3: TGTGCCAGCAGTTTAAGACCGGGAGGTAACAATCAGCCCCAGCATTTT. Residues: CASSLRPGGNNQPQHF.